The TCR beta chain described here comes from a study of response to subunit inactivated influenza vaccine. Whole-study results and caveats: Authors suggested that a seasonal influenza vaccination recruits few new T cells each time.

TCRdb called the RT-PCR reads again in MiXCR, with one record for every CDR3 protein. The data hold 280,000 or so distinct CDR3 sequences, with around a fifth observed a single time. Germline loops: CDR1 MNHEY, CDR2 SVGAGI. V lost 2 bases and J lost 7, with 12 bases in between. This CDR3 has 14 amino acids. Comment on this clonotype: Its target is not known.

This material consisted of PBMCs from blood, taken 21 months after vaccination. The chain couples TRBV6-5 to TRBJ2-4; D call uncertain. The TCR sequence derives from a man aged 50-75 years who received an inactivated influenza vaccine. CDR3 nucleotides: TGTGCCAGCAGTTACGACCCAAGGCGGAACATTCAGTACTTC. As protein: CASSYDPRRNIQYF.